Below are 9 T cell receptor beta chains sequenced from a single sample in a study of blood T cells in healthy people across ages. Sample-barcoded 5' priming and a J-beta primer mix drove a second PCR of 7 to 11 cycles. From the 5' RACE reads, TCRdb called clonotypes with MiXCR, one entry per CDR3 protein. The sample gives over 500,000 distinct CDR3 sequences, about 25% of which show up once; approximately 4% is in the top ten. The data were also submitted as part of a second study, on T cells of mothers and their children.

Specimen: blood. These receptors came from a boy between 2 and 15 years old in good health.

The chain has TRBV27 and TRBJ2-1, with D possibly matching TRBD2 (5 bases). The germline V gene has CDR1 MNHEY and CDR2 SMNVEV (reference sequence). The CDR3 length is 14 residues. Trimming stripped 5 bases from V and 6 bases from J, with 14 bases between. The CDR3 coding sequence is TGTGCCAGCAGTATGAGGGAAACGGGCAATGAGCAGTTCTTC. It encodes CASSMRETGNEQFF.

The V gene is TRBV27, the J gene TRBJ2-2, with unresolved D. The CDR3 is 16 amino acids. With 5 bases removed from V and 6 bases from J, the gap between germline ends came to 19 bases. In germline, CDR1 is MNHEY, CDR2 SMNVEV (reference sequence). This CDR3 is CASSGTINSLPGELFF. The CDR3 coding sequence is TGTGCCAGCAGTGGTACAATAAACAGCTTACCCGGGGAGCTGTTTTTT.

V gene TRBV5-1 combines with J gene TRBJ2-5; the D is unclear. CDR3 length: 14 amino acids. Germline assignment: CDR1 SGHRS and CDR2 YFSETQ. V dropped 5 bases and J dropped 4 bases, with 15 bases sitting between them. CDR3 nucleotides: TGCGCCAGCAGTGCCGTAGGGCGGAGAGAGACCCAGTACTTC. Its protein is CASSAVGRRETQYF.

The chain is built from TRBV5-1 and TRBJ2-7, with no clear D. V gave up 3 bases and J gave up 2 bases, with 12 bases separating them. This CDR3 comprises 14 residues. Germline V gene lookup returns CDR1 SGHRS and CDR2 YFSETQ. CDR3 loop: CASSYAGSPYEQYF. Written as DNA, the CDR3 is TGCGCCAGCAGCTACGCCGGATCGCCCTACGAGCAGTACTTC.

The chain is built from TRBV28 and TRBJ1-6; weak D call: TRBD1 (5 bases). CDR1 is MDHEN, CDR2 SYDVKM, per germline. V was clipped by 4 bases and J by 0 bases, with 16 bases between them. There are 18 residues in the CDR3. The CDR3 is CASSWPGGIGSYNSPLHF. The CDR3 DNA reads TGTGCCAGCAGTTGGCCCGGGGGGATCGGCTCCTATAATTCACCCCTCCACTTT.

The genes are TRBV18 and TRBJ2-5; D call uncertain. The J call is uncertain, as TRBJ2-7 better fits the DNA end. Germline assignment: CDR1 KGHSH and CDR2 LQKENI. This CDR3 comprises 15 residues. The CDR3 region is CASSPWQPNPYEQYF. The CDR3 DNA is TGTGCCAGCTCACCATGGCAGCCCAACCCCTACGAGCAGTACTTC.

This clonotype was seen more than once but under ten times. This chain joins TRBV29-1 and TRBJ2-5, with D maybe TRBD2 (6 bases). Matching the DNA end better, TRBJ2-7 makes the J call doubtful. The CDR3 runs 13 residues. CDR1 and CDR2 (germline): SQVTM, ANQGSEA. This CDR3 reads CSVDGGTDYEQYF. DNA of the CDR3: TGCAGCGTTGACGGCGGGACCGACTACGAGCAGTACTTC.

This clonotype was found a few times. The chain joins TRBV7-9 to TRBJ1-4; D might be TRBD1 (5 bases). The ends were cut back, 5 bases at V and 6 bases at J, with 22 bases in the middle. Germline V gene data show CDR1 as SEHNR and CDR2 as FQNEAQ (reference sequence). The CDR3 is 17 residues long. CDR3 protein: CASSLTSSGGPYEKLFF. The CDR3 coding sequence is TGTGCCAGCAGCCTGACCTCCAGTGGGGGACCTTATGAAAAACTGTTTTTT.

The chain employs TRBV20-1 and TRBJ1-5; possibly TRBD1 for D (6 bases). Looked up from germline, CDR1 is DFQATT and CDR2 is SNEGSKA (reference sequence). The V end was cut by 2 bases, the J end by 4 bases, with 15 bases between. This CDR3 is 15 amino acids long. The CDR3 spells CSARSAQGPNQPQHF. In DNA form, the CDR3 reads TGCAGTGCTAGATCGGCACAGGGTCCAAATCAGCCCCAGCATTTT.